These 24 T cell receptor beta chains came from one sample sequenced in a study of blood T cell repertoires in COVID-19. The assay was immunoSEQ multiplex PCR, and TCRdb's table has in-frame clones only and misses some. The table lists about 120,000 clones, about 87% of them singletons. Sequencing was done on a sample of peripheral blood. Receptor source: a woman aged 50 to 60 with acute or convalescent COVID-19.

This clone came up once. The CDR3 DNA follows: TGCGCCAGCAACTCGGGACTAGCGGGAGAAGATACGCAGTATTTT. Translating it yields CASNSGLAGEDTQYF. This chain connects TRBV10-1 to TRBJ2-3; TRBD2 aligns across 14 bases. V was clipped by 7 bases and J by 5 bases; unmatched bases: 5. The germline gives CDR1 WNHNN, CDR2 SYGVQD (reference sequence). This CDR3 contains 15 residues.

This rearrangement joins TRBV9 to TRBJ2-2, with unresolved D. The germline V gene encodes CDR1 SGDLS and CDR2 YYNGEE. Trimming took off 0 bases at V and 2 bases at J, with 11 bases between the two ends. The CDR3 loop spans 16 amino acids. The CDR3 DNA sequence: TGTGCCAGCAGCGTAGAGTTAGAAATCAACACCGGGGAGCTGTTTTTT. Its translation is CASSVELEINTGELFF.

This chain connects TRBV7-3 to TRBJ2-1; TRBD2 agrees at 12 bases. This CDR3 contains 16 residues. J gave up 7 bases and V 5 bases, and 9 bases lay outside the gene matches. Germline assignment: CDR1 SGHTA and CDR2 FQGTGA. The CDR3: CASSQGLAGMRNEQFF. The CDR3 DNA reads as TGTGCCAGCAGCCAAGGACTAGCGGGGATGAGGAATGAGCAGTTCTTC.

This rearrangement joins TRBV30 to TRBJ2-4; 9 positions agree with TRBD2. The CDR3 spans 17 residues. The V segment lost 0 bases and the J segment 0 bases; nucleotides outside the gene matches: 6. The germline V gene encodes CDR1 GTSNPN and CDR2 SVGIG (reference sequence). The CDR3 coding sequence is TGTGCCTGGAGTGTAGGAACTAGCGGGTTAGCCAAAAACATTCAGTACTTC. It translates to CAWSVGTSGLAKNIQYF.

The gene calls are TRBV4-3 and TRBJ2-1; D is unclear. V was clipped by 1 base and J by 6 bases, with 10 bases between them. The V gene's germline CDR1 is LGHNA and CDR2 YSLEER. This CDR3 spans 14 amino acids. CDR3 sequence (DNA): TGCGCCAGCAGCCAAGGGGCTAAGGCCAATGAGCAGTTCTTC. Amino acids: CASSQGAKANEQFF.

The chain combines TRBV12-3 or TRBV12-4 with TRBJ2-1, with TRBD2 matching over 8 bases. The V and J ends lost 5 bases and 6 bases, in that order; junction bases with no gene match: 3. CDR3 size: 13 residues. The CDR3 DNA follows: TGTGCCAGCAGTAACGGGGGGGCCAATGAGCAGTTCTTC. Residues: CASSNGGANEQFF.

CDR3: CASNYGQFTIYF. DNA for the CDR3: TGTGCCAGCAACTATGGACAGTTCACCATATATTTT. This chain links TRBV7-9 with TRBJ1-3, with D possibly TRBD1 on 6 matching bases. The CDR3 has 12 residues. CDR1 and CDR2 from the germline V gene are SEHNR and FQNEAQ (reference sequence). V was clipped by 7 bases and J by 9 bases, with 13 bases between them.

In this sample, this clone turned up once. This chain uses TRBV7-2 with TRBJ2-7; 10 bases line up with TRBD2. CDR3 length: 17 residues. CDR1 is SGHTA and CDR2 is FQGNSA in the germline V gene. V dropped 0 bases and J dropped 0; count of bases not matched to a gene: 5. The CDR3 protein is CASSLAQASGSSYEQYF. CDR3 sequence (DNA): TGTGCCAGCAGCTTAGCGCAGGCTAGCGGGAGCTCCTACGAGCAGTACTTC.

The CDR3 spells CASSESLAGYGYTF. As DNA, the CDR3 is TGTGCCAGCAGTGAAAGTCTGGCAGGCTATGGCTACACCTTC. The rearrangement uses TRBV25-1 and TRBJ1-2, with D uncertain. V gave up 2 bases and J gave up 4 bases, with 11 bases separating them. From germline, CDR1 is MGHDK and CDR2 SYGVNS. The CDR3 totals 14 residues.

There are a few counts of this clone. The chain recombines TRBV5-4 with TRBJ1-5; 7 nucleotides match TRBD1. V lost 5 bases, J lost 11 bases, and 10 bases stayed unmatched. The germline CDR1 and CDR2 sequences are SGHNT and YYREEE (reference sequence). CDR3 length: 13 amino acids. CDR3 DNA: TGTGCCAGCAGTCCCGGGACAGACGGCTCCCAGCATTTT. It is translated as CASSPGTDGSQHF.

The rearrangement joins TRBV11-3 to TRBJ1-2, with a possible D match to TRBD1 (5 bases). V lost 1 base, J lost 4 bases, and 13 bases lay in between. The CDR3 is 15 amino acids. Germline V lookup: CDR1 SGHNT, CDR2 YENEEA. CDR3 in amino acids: CASSLVPTDIYGYTF. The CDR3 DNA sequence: TGTGCCAGCAGCTTAGTCCCAACGGACATCTATGGCTACACCTTC. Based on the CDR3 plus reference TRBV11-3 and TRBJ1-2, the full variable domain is EAGVVQSPRYKIIEKKQPVAFWCNPISGHNTLYWYLQNLGQGPELLIRYENEEAVDDSQLPKDRFSAERLKGVDSTLKIQPAELGDSAVYLCASSLVPTDIYGYTFGSGTRLTVV.

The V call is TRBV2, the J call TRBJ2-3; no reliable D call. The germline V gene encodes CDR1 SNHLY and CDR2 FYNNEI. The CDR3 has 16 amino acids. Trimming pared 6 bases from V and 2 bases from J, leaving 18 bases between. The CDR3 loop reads CASSAMPPPFTDTQYF. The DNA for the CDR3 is TGTGCCAGCAGCGCGATGCCCCCCCCCTTCACAGATACGCAGTATTTT.

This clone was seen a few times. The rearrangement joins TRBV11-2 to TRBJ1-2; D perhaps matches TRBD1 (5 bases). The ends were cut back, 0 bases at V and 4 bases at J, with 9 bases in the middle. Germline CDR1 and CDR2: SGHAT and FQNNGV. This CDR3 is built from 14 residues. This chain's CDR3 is CASSLDPGPYGYTF. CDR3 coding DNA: TGTGCCAGCAGCTTAGATCCAGGGCCCTATGGCTACACCTTC.

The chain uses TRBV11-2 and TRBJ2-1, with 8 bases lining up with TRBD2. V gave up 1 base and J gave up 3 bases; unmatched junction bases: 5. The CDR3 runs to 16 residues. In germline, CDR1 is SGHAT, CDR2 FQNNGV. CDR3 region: CASSLVSGSVYNEQFF. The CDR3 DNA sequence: TGTGCCAGCAGCTTAGTAAGCGGGAGTGTCTACAATGAGCAGTTCTTC.

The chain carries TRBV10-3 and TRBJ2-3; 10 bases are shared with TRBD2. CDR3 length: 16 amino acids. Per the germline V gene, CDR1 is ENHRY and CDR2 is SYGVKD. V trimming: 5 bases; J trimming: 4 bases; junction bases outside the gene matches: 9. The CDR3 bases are TGTGCCATCAGTTCCCGGGGAGCGGGGGGGTCAGATACGCAGTATTTT. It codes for CAISSRGAGGSDTQYF.

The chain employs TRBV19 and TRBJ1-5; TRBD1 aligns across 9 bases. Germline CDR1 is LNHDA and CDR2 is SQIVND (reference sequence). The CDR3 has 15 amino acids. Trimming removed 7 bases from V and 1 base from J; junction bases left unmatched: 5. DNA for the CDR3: TGTGCCAGTACCGGGGACAGGGCGAGCAATCAGCCCCAGCATTTT. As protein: CASTGDRASNQPQHF.

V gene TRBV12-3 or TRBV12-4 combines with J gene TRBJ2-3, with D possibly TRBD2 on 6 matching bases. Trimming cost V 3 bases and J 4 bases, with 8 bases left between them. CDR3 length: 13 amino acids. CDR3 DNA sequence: TGTGCCAGCAGTTTCACTAGCTCAGATACGCAGTATTTT. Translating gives CASSFTSSDTQYF.

The CDR3 loop reads CASSSTLTSGGADTQYF. In DNA, the CDR3 is TGTGCCAGCAGCTCCACCCTGACTAGCGGGGGGGCGGATACGCAGTATTTT. The rearrangement joins TRBV7-2 to TRBJ2-3, with 14 bases aligning to TRBD2. This CDR3 has 17 residues. Germline V lookup: CDR1 SGHTA, CDR2 FQGNSA. V lost 4 bases to trimming and J lost 6 bases; unmatched junction nucleotides: 9.

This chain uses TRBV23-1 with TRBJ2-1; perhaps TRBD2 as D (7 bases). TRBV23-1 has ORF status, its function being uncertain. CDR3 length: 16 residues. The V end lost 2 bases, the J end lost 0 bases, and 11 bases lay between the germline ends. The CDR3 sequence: CASSQGGASSYNEQFF. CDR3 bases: TGCGCCAGCAGTCAAGGGGGGGCCAGCTCCTACAATGAGCAGTTCTTC.

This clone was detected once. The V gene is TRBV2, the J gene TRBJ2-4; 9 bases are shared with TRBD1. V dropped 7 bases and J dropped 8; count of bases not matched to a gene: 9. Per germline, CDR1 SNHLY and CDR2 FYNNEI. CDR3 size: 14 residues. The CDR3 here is CASKATGTGYIQYF. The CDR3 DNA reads TGTGCCAGCAAGGCGACCGGGACAGGGTACATTCAGTACTTC.

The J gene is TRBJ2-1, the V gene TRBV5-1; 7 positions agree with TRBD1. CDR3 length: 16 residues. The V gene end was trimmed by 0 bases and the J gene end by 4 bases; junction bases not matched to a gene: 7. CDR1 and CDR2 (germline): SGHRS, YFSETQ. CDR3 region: CASSLVARDRYNEQFF. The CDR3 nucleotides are TGCGCCAGCAGCTTGGTAGCACGGGACAGATACAATGAGCAGTTCTTC.

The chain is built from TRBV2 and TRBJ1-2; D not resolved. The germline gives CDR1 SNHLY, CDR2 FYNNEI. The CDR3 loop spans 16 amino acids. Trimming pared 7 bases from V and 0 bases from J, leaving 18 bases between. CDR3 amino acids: CASTYEGLEANYGYTF. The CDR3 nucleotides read TGTGCCAGCACTTATGAGGGCTTGGAAGCTAACTATGGCTACACCTTC.

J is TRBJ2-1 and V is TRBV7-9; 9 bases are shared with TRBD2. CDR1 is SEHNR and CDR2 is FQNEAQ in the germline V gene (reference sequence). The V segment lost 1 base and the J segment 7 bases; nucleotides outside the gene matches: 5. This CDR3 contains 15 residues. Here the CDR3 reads CASSLGGTSWNEQFF. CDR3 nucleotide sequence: TGTGCCAGCAGCTTAGGCGGGACTAGCTGGAATGAGCAGTTCTTC.

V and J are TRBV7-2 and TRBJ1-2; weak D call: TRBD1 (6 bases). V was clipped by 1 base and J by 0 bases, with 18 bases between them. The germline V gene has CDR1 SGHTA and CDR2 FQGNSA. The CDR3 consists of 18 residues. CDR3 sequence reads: CASSLEGELGGPNYGYTF. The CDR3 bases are TGTGCCAGCAGCTTAGAAGGGGAATTAGGGGGTCCTAACTATGGCTACACCTTC.